This passage covers 13 T cell receptor beta chains from one sample sequenced in a study of T cells in Graves' hyperthyroidism and ophthalmopathy. RNA transcripts provided the source from which TCR beta CDR3 regions were amplified. HTBI primers were the set used in a first-round RT-PCR of the TCR CDR3. In TCRdb, the multiplex PCR reads were re-called with MiXCR into one record per CDR3 protein. This sample yields about 400,000 distinct CDR3 sequences, of which more than 12% are seen a single time; approximately 30% belongs to the top ten. Sequenced material: blood. Source of these receptors: a woman in her twenties or thirties with Graves' hyperthyroidism.

The rearrangement joins TRBV7-2 to TRBJ1-2, with D perhaps matching TRBD1 (5 bases). Per germline, CDR1 SGHTA and CDR2 FQGNSA. The V and J ends lost 6 bases and 4 bases respectively, with 12 bases between them. The CDR3 sequence is 13 residues long. CDR3 loop: CASSSPGPYGYTF. DNA of the CDR3: TGTGCCAGCAGTTCACCAGGGCCCTATGGCTACACCTTC.

The J gene is TRBJ1-5, the V gene TRBV7-8; a possible D gene is TRBD1 (6 bases). The CDR3 sequence is 16 residues long. V was shortened by 3 bases and J by 4 bases, with 16 bases between the two germline ends. CDR1 and CDR2 from the germline V gene are SGHVS and FQNEAQ. CDR3 nucleotides: TGTGCCAGCAGCTTTGAGACAGGACCCGCGAATCAGCCCCAGCATTTT. It encodes CASSFETGPANQPQHF.

In this sample, this clonotype turned up many times. The V call is TRBV15, the J call TRBJ2-3; D is unclear. The ends were cut back, 4 bases at V and 2 bases at J, with 7 bases in the middle. The germline gives CDR1 LNHNV, CDR2 YYDKDF (reference sequence). CDR3 length equals 13 residues. The CDR3 here is CATSNSNTDTQYF. CDR3 DNA sequence: TGTGCCACCAGCAACTCTAACACAGATACGCAGTATTTT.

This clonotype has at least ten counts. The chain couples TRBV5-1 to TRBJ2-5, with D unclear. CDR1 is SGHRS and CDR2 is YFSETQ in the germline V gene. The CDR3 totals 13 residues. The ends were cut back, 0 bases at V and 6 bases at J, with 9 bases in the middle. CDR3 nucleotides: TGCGCCAGCAGCTTGGAGACGGTAAAGACCCAGTACTTC. Its protein is CASSLETVKTQYF.

The chain uses TRBV29-1 and TRBJ1-2; tentative D call: TRBD1 (5 bases). This CDR3 region has 12 residues. The ends were cut back, 7 bases at V and 7 bases at J, with 16 bases in the middle. Germline values: CDR1 SQVTM, CDR2 ANQGSEA. The CDR3 nucleotides read TGCAGCGCCTGGGGGACGGCCCTTGGCTACACCTTC. It is translated as CSAWGTALGYTF.

This chain links TRBV3-1 with TRBJ2-1; TRBD2 matches at 11 bases. This CDR3 spans 16 amino acids. The germline V gene has CDR1 LGHDT and CDR2 YNNKEL (reference sequence). V was clipped by 4 bases and J by 7 bases; unmatched bases: 9. For the CDR3, the DNA is TGTGCCAGCAGCCTGAGAGTAGCGGGAGGGGGAAATGAGCAGTTCTTC. As protein: CASSLRVAGGGNEQFF.

The table lists this clonotype with many counts. V is TRBV30 and J is TRBJ1-5; a possible D gene is TRBD1 (6 bases). Germline V gene sequence: CDR1 GTSNPN, CDR2 SVGIG (reference sequence). CDR3 size: 17 residues. The V gene lost 0 bases and the J gene lost 0 bases, with 15 bases spanning the gap. The CDR3 here is CAWSVRGQTYSNQPQHF. CDR3 in DNA: TGTGCCTGGAGTGTACGGGGGCAGACCTATAGCAATCAGCCCCAGCATTTT.

At least ten counts were recorded for this clonotype. The V call is TRBV10-3, the J call TRBJ2-7; TRBD1 matches at 9 bases. The CDR3 spans 14 residues. Per the germline V gene, CDR1 is ENHRY and CDR2 is SYGVKD. The junction had 4 bases not matched to a gene; V was cut back by 3 bases and J by 4 bases. The CDR3: CAISDLDRGYEQYF. The CDR3 DNA is TGTGCCATCAGTGATTTGGACAGGGGATACGAGCAGTACTTC.

The rearrangement joins TRBV19 to TRBJ1-5; TRBD1 matches at 9 bases. The CDR3 contains 17 residues. Trimming at V came to 5 bases and at J to 5 bases, leaving 13 bases not matched to a gene. Germline V gene sequence: CDR1 LNHDA, CDR2 SQIVND (reference sequence). For the CDR3, the DNA is TGTGCCAGTAGTCGGGGATCCGGGACAGGGCGGCATCAGCCCCAGCATTTT. Amino acids: CASSRGSGTGRHQPQHF.

This clonotype was seen more than once but under ten times. This chain connects TRBV28 to TRBJ1-1; possible D gene TRBD1, 6 bases. CDR3 length equals 15 residues. Germline CDR1 and CDR2: MDHEN and SYDVKM. V was clipped by 6 bases and J by 1 base, with 15 bases between them. CDR3 residues: CASSGGGAGNTEAFF. CDR3 bases: TGTGCCAGCAGCGGGGGGGGGGCGGGGAACACTGAAGCTTTCTTT.

This clonotype was observed many times. The chain employs TRBV30 and TRBJ1-4; 8 positions agree with TRBD1. This CDR3 has 14 amino acids. Germline V gene lookup returns CDR1 GTSNPN and CDR2 SVGIG (reference sequence). The junction had 6 bases not matched to a gene; V was cut back by 4 bases and J by 5 bases. Here the CDR3 reads CAWNDGQGNEKLFF. CDR3 nucleotide sequence: TGTGCCTGGAATGATGGACAGGGAAATGAAAAACTGTTTTTT.

V usage is TRBV9 and J usage is TRBJ2-5; TRBD1 matches 12 bases. The CDR3 runs 16 residues. Looked up from germline, CDR1 is SGDLS and CDR2 is YYNGEE. The V and J ends lost 4 bases and 5 bases, in that order; junction bases with no gene match: 9. DNA for the CDR3: TGTGCCAGCAGCTTTACCGGGACAGGGGGCAGGGAGACCCAGTACTTC. The encoded protein is CASSFTGTGGRETQYF.

This clonotype was picked up a small number of times. The V gene is TRBV5-1, the J gene TRBJ2-1; TRBD2 agrees at 13 bases. The trim removed 2 bases at V and 7 bases at J, leaving 6 bases unmatched. The CDR3 has 16 residues. Germline V gene sequence: CDR1 SGHRS, CDR2 YFSETQ. This CDR3 is CASSFRLAGGGNEQFF. The CDR3 region has the DNA TGCGCCAGCAGCTTCAGACTAGCGGGAGGTGGGAATGAGCAGTTCTTC.